This T cell receptor (beta chain) was identified during a study of post-analysis software for immune sequencing data. Study context: The courses of disease that were included comprised relapsing-remitting, secondary progressive and progressive-relapsing multiple sclerosis.

CDR3 length: 14 residues. Per the germline V gene, CDR1 is ENHRY and CDR2 is SYGVKD. Trimming at V came to 7 bases and at J to 0 bases, leaving 5 bases not matched to a gene. TCR beta libraries were prepared from cDNA with unique molecular identifiers. TCRdb re-called the PCR reads through MiXCR, storing one row per CDR3 protein. This table holds approximately 630,000 distinct CDR3 sequences, 55% to 70% found once. General observations from the study: The study found TRBV5-6, TRBV5-1 and TRBV20-1 among 4 or 5 TRBV segments more frequent in patients than controls. Multiple sclerosis was associated with a significant reduction in normalized Chao1 diversity relative to controls.

Remarks on this clonotype: Its antigen is unknown.

The receptor was isolated from a girl aged 2-15 years with multiple sclerosis. This chain uses TRBV10-3 with TRBJ1-1; the match to TRBD1 covers 7 bases. The sequenced sample was blood. CDR3 protein: CAITPDRLNTEAFF. CDR3 nucleotides: TGTGCCATCACCCCGGACAGGCTGAACACTGAAGCTTTCTTT.